This T cell receptor (beta chain) was identified during a study of blood T cell repertoires in COVID-19 (dated by TCRdb to 2020 to 2021). Describing the broader study: Samples covering the acute and convalescent phases of COVID-19 were provided by collaborators in the United States, Italy and Spain. The prospective study material was composed of cDNA or gDNA derived from T cells, B-cell-depleted T cells, or PBMCs. Subjects who had been exposed to COVID-19, were actively infected with it, or had recovered from it provided the deeply sampled blood TCRbeta repertoires that made up the dataset. The repertoires were released in a freely available public database intended as a resource for research on the immune response to SARS-CoV-2. Samples were obtained from the ongoing ImmuneRACE study (first 160 participants) and from approximately 1,200 subjects provided by 6 global collaborators. The sample metadata nearly always contained a de-identified subject ID, COVID-19 status, age in years and sex. Where available, HLA class I and class II types were taken from metadata supplied by the sample provider and were not determined by assay-based typing.

Study-wide findings and limitations: How much clinical and demographic metadata was included differed by source and by participant, and the metadata was provided uncurated.

In the case of this clone: Its antigen remains unidentified. The sample holds no much larger clone one base away, and base qualities are not on file.

TCRbeta CDR3 regions were amplified from genomic DNA using the immunoSEQ Assay, a bias-controlled multiplex PCR. On the study's bioinformatics: The number of nucleated cells in each sample was estimated by amplification of reference gene primers within the assay. To quantify the absolute abundance of each unique TCRbeta CDR3 rearrangement, sequence reads were collapsed and filtered. Productive Simpson clonality was computed per sample as the square root of Simpson's diversity index over productive rearrangements. Not all clones reach the TCRdb copy of this immuneACCESS table, which keeps in-frame sequences only. Checked studies attribute under half of the gap to unresolved V genes and leave the rest unexplained. V, J and clone size reflect that table, while D and trimming were determined from the DNA. This sample is represented by approximately 69,000 clones; roughly 83% of them were singletons. Clones ranked in the top ten supply roughly 18% of the sample.

The CDR3 has 13 amino acids, counting the end cysteine and phenylalanine. Left in the record is the CDR3 DNA by itself, 39 bases read in frame from the first base. V and J lose 6 bases and 0 bases, and a span of 5 bases separates them. In the germline V gene, CDR1 corresponds to MDHEN and CDR2 to SYDVKM. Collaborating institutions collected whole blood in K2EDTA tubes following their own protocols. For TCRbeta analysis, collaborators shipped samples in one of three forms: frozen whole blood, isolated PBMCs, or DNA extracted from either of those sample types. This receptor was taken from a woman older than 75 with acute or convalescent COVID-19. The rearrangement combines TRBV28 with TRBJ1-4; no D segment can be confidently identified. The sample taken for sequencing was peripheral blood. For the CDR3, the sequence is CASRRATNEKLFF. The sequenced DNA is TGTGCCAGCAGGCGGGCAACTAATGAAAAACTGTTTTTT.